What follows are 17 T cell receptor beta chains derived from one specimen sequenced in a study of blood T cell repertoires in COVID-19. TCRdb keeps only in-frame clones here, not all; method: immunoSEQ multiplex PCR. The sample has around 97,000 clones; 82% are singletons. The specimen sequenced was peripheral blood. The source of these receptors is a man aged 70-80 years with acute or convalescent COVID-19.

The CDR3 reads CASSEQGGPGNTIYF. The CDR3 DNA reads TGTGCCAGCAGTGAACAGGGCGGTCCTGGAAACACCATATATTTT. The V and J genes are TRBV2 and TRBJ1-3; D is perhaps TRBD1 (5 bases). Trimming pared 2 bases from V and 2 bases from J, leaving 10 bases between. Germline loops: CDR1 SNHLY, CDR2 FYNNEI. The CDR3 runs 15 residues.

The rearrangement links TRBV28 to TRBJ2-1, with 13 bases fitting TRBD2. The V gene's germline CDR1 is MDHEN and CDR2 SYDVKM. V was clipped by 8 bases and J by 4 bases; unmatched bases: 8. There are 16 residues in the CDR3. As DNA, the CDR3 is TGTGCCAGCGAAACTAGCGGGAGGGCCGGATACAATGAGCAGTTCTTC. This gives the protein CASETSGRAGYNEQFF.

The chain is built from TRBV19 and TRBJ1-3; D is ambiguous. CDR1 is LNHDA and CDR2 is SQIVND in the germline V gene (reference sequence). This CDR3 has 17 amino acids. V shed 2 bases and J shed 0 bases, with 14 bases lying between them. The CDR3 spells CASSIPERRLSGNTIYF. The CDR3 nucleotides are TGTGCCAGTAGTATACCTGAGCGACGGCTCTCTGGAAACACCATATATTTT.

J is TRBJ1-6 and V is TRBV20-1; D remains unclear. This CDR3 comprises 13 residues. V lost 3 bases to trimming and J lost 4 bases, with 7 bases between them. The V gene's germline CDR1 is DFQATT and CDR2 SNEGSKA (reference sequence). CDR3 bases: TGCAGTGCTAGTAACCAGTATAATTCACCCCTCCACTTT. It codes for CSASNQYNSPLHF.

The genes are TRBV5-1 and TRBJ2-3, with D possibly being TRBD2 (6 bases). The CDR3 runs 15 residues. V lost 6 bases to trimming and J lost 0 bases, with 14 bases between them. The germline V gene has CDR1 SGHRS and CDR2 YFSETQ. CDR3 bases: TGCGCCAGCAATGTTCATGCGGGGAGCACAGATACGCAGTATTTT. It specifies CASNVHAGSTDTQYF.

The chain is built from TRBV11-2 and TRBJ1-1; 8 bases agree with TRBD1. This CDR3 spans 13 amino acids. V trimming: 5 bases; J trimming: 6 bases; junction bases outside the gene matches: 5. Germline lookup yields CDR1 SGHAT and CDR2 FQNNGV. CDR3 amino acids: CASSVPGQAEAFF. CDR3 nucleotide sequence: TGTGCCAGCAGCGTGCCGGGACAGGCTGAAGCTTTCTTT.

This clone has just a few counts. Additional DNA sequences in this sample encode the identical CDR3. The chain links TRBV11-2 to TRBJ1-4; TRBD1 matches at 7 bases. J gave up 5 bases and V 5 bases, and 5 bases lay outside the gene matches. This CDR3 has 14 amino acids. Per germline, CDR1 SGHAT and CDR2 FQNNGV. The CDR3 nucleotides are TGTGCCAGCAGCCCCGGGACAGTAAATGAAAAACTGTTTTTT. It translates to CASSPGTVNEKLFF.

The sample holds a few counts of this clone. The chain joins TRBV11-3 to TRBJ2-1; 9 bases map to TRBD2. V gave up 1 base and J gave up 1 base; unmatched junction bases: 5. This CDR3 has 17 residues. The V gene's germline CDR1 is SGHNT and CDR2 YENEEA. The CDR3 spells CASSLVSGRGSYNEQFF. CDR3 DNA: TGTGCCAGCAGCTTAGTTAGCGGGAGAGGGTCCTACAATGAGCAGTTCTTC.

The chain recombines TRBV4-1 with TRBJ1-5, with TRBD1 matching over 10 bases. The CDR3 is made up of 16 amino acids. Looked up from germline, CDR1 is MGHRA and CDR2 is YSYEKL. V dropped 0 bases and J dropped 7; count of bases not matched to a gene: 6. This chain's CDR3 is CASSQDRDRGPQPQHF. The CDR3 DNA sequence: TGCGCCAGCAGCCAAGATCGGGACAGGGGTCCCCAGCCCCAGCATTTT.

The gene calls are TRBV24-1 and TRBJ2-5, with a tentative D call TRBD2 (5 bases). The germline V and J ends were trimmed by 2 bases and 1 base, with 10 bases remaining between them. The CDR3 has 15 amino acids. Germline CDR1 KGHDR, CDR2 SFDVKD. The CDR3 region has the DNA TGTGCCACCAGTGATTCAGCGGTAGGCCAAGAGACCCAGTACTTC. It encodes CATSDSAVGQETQYF.

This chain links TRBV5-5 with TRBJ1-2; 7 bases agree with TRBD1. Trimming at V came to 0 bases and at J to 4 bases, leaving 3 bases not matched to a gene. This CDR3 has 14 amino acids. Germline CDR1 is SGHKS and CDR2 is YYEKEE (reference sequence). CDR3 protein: CASSLVAGGYGYTF. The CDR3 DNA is TGTGCCAGCAGCTTGGTGGCAGGGGGCTATGGCTACACCTTC.

The DNA for the CDR3 is TGTGCCTGGAGTGCTCAGGATACGCAGTATTTT. Its protein is CAWSAQDTQYF. The V call is TRBV30, the J call TRBJ2-3, with D unresolved. This CDR3 comprises 11 residues. Looked up from germline, CDR1 is GTSNPN and CDR2 is SVGIG (reference sequence). V gave up 1 base and J gave up 6 bases, with 5 bases separating them. The whole variable domain, filled in from reference TRBV30 and TRBJ2-3, reads SQTIHQWPATLVQPVGSPLSLECTVEGTSNPNLYWYRQAAGRGLQLLFYSVGIGQISSEVPQNLSASRPQDRQFILSSKKLLLSDSGFYLCAWSAQDTQYFGPGTRLTVL.

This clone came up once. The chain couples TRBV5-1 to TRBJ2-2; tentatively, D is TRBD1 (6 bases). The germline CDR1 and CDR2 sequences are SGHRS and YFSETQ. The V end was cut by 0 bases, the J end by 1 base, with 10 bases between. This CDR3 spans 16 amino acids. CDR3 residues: CASSLATGLNTGELFF. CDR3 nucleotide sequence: TGCGCCAGCAGCTTGGCTACAGGGTTGAACACCGGGGAGCTGTTTTTT.

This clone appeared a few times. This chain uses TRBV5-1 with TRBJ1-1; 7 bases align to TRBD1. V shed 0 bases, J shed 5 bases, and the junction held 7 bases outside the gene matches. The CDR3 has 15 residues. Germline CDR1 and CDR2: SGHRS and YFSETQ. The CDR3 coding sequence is TGCGCCAGCAGCTTGGGGGCCACAGGGGAAACTGAAGCTTTCTTT. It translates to CASSLGATGETEAFF.

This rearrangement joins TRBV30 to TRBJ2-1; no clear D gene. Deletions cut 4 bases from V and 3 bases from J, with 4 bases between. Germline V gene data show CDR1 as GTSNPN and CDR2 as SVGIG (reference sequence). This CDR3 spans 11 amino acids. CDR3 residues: CAWTYYNEQFF. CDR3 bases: TGTGCCTGGACCTACTACAATGAGCAGTTCTTC.

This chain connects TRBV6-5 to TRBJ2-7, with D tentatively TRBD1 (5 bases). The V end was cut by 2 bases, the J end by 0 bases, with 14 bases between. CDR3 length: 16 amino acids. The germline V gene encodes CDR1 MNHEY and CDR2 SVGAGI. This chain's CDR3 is CASSYGVTVDSYEQYF. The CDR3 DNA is TGTGCCAGCAGTTACGGGGTGACAGTGGACTCCTACGAGCAGTACTTC.

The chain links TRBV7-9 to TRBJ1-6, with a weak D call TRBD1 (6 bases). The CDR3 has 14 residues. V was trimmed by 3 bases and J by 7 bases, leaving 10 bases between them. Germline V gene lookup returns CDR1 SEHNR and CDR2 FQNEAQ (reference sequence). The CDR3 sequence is CASSFPQGNSPLHF. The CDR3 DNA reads TGTGCCAGCAGCTTTCCACAGGGAAATTCACCCCTCCACTTT.